These 22 T cell receptor beta chains were all obtained from the same sample, sequenced in a study of OX40 agonist ivuxolimab in advanced cancers. Profiling relied on immunoSEQ multiplex PCR, and the TCRdb table lists in-frame clones only, not all of them. The sample records about 31,000 clones, about 86% being singletons. The source was CD4+ or CD8+ T cells sorted from blood, collected in a trial of the OX40 agonist ivuxolimab. These receptors all stem from an adult with an advanced solid tumor such as melanoma, head and neck, liver or kidney cancer.

The chain has TRBV2 and TRBJ1-5; 9 bases fit TRBD1. Germline trimming cut 3 bases from V and 7 bases from J; bases unmatched to any gene: 4. The CDR3 runs to 14 residues. From germline, CDR1 is SNHLY and CDR2 FYNNEI. CDR3 DNA: TGTGCCAGCAGTGACCACAGGGGGCGGCAGCCCCAGCATTTT. It encodes CASSDHRGRQPQHF.

This clone was detected once. The CDR3 bases are TGTGCCAGCAGCTCAGAGCCAGGGGATCAGCCCCAGCATTTT. The encoded protein is CASSSEPGDQPQHF. J is TRBJ1-5 and V is TRBV5-6, with D maybe TRBD1 (6 bases). V was cut by 3 bases and J by 5 bases, with 12 bases left in between. The CDR3 runs to 14 residues. CDR1 SGHDT and CDR2 YYEEEE come from the germline V gene.

V and J are TRBV28 and TRBJ2-7, with D possibly TRBD2 on 5 matching bases. CDR1 MDHEN and CDR2 SYDVKM come from the germline V gene. This CDR3 contains 14 residues. Deletions cut 4 bases from V and 3 bases from J, with 13 bases between. The CDR3 coding sequence is TGTGCCAGCAGTTCCCCTAGCCTGGGCTACGAGCAGTACTTC. It is translated as CASSSPSLGYEQYF.

V is TRBV6-6 and J is TRBJ1-1, with a possible D match to TRBD1 (5 bases). Deletions cut 6 bases from V and 0 bases from J, with 14 bases between. CDR1 is MNHNY, CDR2 SVGAGI, per germline (reference sequence). This CDR3 comprises 15 residues. For the CDR3, the DNA is TGTGCCAGCAGGGACCTGACAGAGTTGAACACTGAAGCTTTCTTT. Translation: CASRDLTELNTEAFF.

Comments on this clone: Other DNA sequences from this sample encode an identical CDR3 as well. This chain joins TRBV28 and TRBJ2-3; 7 bases fit TRBD2. Unmatched junction bases numbered 1, after V lost 3 bases and J lost 1 base. Per germline, CDR1 MDHEN and CDR2 SYDVKM. This CDR3 region has 14 residues. The CDR3 loop reads CASSFLAGTDTQYF. Here the CDR3 DNA reads TGTGCCAGCAGTTTCCTAGCGGGCACAGATACGCAGTATTTT. Looking up the rest from reference TRBV28 and TRBJ2-3 gives the full variable domain: DVKVTQSSRYLVKRTGEKVFLECVQDMDHENMFWYRQDPGLGLRLIYFSYDVKMKEKGDIPEGYSVSREKKERFSLILESASTNQTSMYLCASSFLAGTDTQYFGPGTRLTVL.

J is TRBJ2-3 and V is TRBV9, with 13 bases fitting TRBD2. CDR1 is SGDLS, CDR2 YYNGEE, per germline. This CDR3 region has 15 residues. The junction had 1 base not matched to a gene; V was cut back by 3 bases and J by 3 bases. The CDR3 nucleotides read TGTGCCAGCAGCGCGACTAGCGGGGGGACAGATACGCAGTATTTT. This encodes CASSATSGGTDTQYF.

V is TRBV28 and J is TRBJ2-1; 7 nucleotides agree with TRBD2. V was pared by 3 bases and J by 1 base, with 12 bases of the junction left unmatched. The CDR3 sequence is 18 residues long. The germline V gene encodes CDR1 MDHEN and CDR2 SYDVKM. The CDR3 loop reads CASSFNPTSLFSYNEQFF. The CDR3, as DNA: TGTGCCAGCAGTTTTAATCCGACTAGCCTATTTTCCTACAATGAGCAGTTCTTC.

The chain uses TRBV7-9 and TRBJ2-6, with D unclear. V lost 4 bases and J 0 bases, leaving 7 bases between the germline ends. Germline assignment: CDR1 SEHNR and CDR2 FQNEAQ (reference sequence). The CDR3 is made up of 15 amino acids. Here the CDR3 DNA reads TGTGCCAGCAGCTGGGGAAGCTCTGGGGCCAACGTCCTGACTTTC. Amino acid sequence: CASSWGSSGANVLTF.

V gene TRBV5-5 combines with J gene TRBJ1-1; the D gene is possibly TRBD1 (5 bases). The germline V and J ends were trimmed by 4 bases and 3 bases, with 10 bases remaining between them. From germline, CDR1 is SGHKS and CDR2 YYEKEE (reference sequence). CDR3 length equals 13 residues. This chain's CDR3 is CASSPGGDTEAFF. In DNA, the CDR3 is TGTGCCAGCAGCCCTGGGGGGGACACTGAAGCTTTCTTT.

The chain recombines TRBV27 with TRBJ1-1; unclear D gene. V lost 6 bases and J lost 8, with 22 bases in between. This CDR3 contains 15 residues. Germline V CDR1 and CDR2: MNHEY, SMNVEV (reference sequence). Written as DNA, the CDR3 is TGTGCCAGCAGGTCCGATTCGGGCCCCTGGGTCGAAGCTTTCTTT. Translated: CASRSDSGPWVEAFF.

This chain links TRBV7-8 with TRBJ2-2, with D uncertain. The CDR3 has 16 amino acids. Trimming took 0 bases from V and 3 from J, leaving 11 bases between them. CDR1 and CDR2 (germline): SGHVS, FQNEAQ. The CDR3 loop reads CASSLAAGLYTGELFF. The CDR3 DNA sequence: TGTGCCAGCAGCTTAGCTGCCGGGCTCTACACCGGGGAGCTGTTTTTT.

The chain has TRBV7-8 and TRBJ2-7; TRBD1 agrees at 7 bases. The CDR3 consists of 14 residues. Unmatched junction bases numbered 2, after V lost 1 base and J lost 2 bases. Germline lookup yields CDR1 SGHVS and CDR2 FQNEAQ. This chain's CDR3 is CASSLGQGAYEQYF. The CDR3 DNA follows: TGTGCCAGCAGCTTAGGACAGGGCGCCTACGAGCAGTACTTC. The full variable domain, in which reference TRBV7-8 and TRBJ2-7 provide the parts outside the CDR3, is GAGVSQSPRYKVAKRGQDVALRCDPISGHVSLFWYQQALGQGPEFLTYFQNEAQLDKSGLPSDRFFAERPEGSVSTLKIQRTQQEDSAVYLCASSLGQGAYEQYFGPGTRLTVT.

The table lists this clone with a count of one. The chain employs TRBV28 and TRBJ2-7; 16 nucleotides align to TRBD2. V lost 7 bases and J lost 0; bases outside the gene matches: 6. This CDR3 has 17 residues. The germline CDR1 and CDR2 sequences are MDHEN and SYDVKM. The CDR3 region has the DNA TGTGCCAGCACCCCGGGACTAGCGGGAGGGGGCTCCTACGAGCAGTACTTC. Translation: CASTPGLAGGGSYEQYF. The whole variable domain, remainder taken from reference TRBV28 and TRBJ2-7, is DVKVTQSSRYLVKRTGEKVFLECVQDMDHENMFWYRQDPGLGLRLIYFSYDVKMKEKGDIPEGYSVSREKKERFSLILESASTNQTSMYLCASTPGLAGGGSYEQYFGPGTRLTVT.

This clone was detected once. This chain uses TRBV7-9 with TRBJ2-1; a possible D gene is TRBD1 (6 bases). V lost 5 bases and J 4 bases, leaving 15 bases between the germline ends. CDR1 and CDR2 from the germline V gene are SEHNR and FQNEAQ (reference sequence). The CDR3 is 15 residues long. The CDR3 nucleotides are TGTGCCAGCAGCCCCCGGACGGACAGATACAATGAGCAGTTCTTC. Translated: CASSPRTDRYNEQFF.

The chain links TRBV28 to TRBJ1-1; D unresolved. Germline V gives CDR1 MDHEN, CDR2 SYDVKM. The CDR3 length is 15 residues. V was trimmed by 3 bases and J by 0 bases, leaving 11 bases between them. Here the CDR3 reads CASSLGQAMNTEAFF. CDR3 nucleotide sequence: TGTGCCAGCAGTTTGGGTCAGGCGATGAACACTGAAGCTTTCTTT.

V gene TRBV6-5 combines with J gene TRBJ2-2; D perhaps matches TRBD1 (6 bases). The CDR3 loop spans 12 amino acids. Germline values: CDR1 MNHEY, CDR2 SVGAGI. V lost 6 bases and J lost 6, with 8 bases in between. The CDR3: CASSYRAGELFF. CDR3 bases: TGTGCCAGCAGCTACAGGGCCGGGGAGCTGTTTTTT.

This chain joins TRBV29-1 and TRBJ1-5; D not certain. V dropped 8 bases and J dropped 0 bases, with 8 bases sitting between them. CDR3 length: 12 amino acids. Per the germline V gene, CDR1 is SQVTM and CDR2 is ANQGSEA. The CDR3: CSPTHSNQPQHF. The CDR3 DNA reads TGCAGCCCAACTCATAGCAATCAGCCCCAGCATTTT.

The V gene is TRBV10-2, the J gene TRBJ2-7; D remains unclear. The ends were cut back, 3 bases at V and 0 bases at J, with 12 bases in the middle. The CDR3 consists of 15 residues. Germline V gene lookup returns CDR1 WSHSY and CDR2 SAAADI. Here the CDR3 DNA reads TGCGCCAGCAGTGATGATAGGGCGAGCTCCTACGAGCAGTACTTC. Its translation is CASSDDRASSYEQYF.

The CDR3 nucleotides read TGCGCCAGCAGCTCCTCAATATCAGGGGGCTCCAGTGGCTACACCTTC. As protein: CASSSSISGGSSGYTF. This chain uses TRBV5-1 with TRBJ1-2; 8 bases agree with TRBD1. Germline V gene data show CDR1 as SGHRS and CDR2 as YFSETQ. This CDR3 contains 16 residues. Trimming cost V 3 bases and J 7 bases; bases outside gene matches: 14.

The chain carries TRBV2 and TRBJ2-3; TRBD1 matches at 9 bases. Looked up from germline, CDR1 is SNHLY and CDR2 is FYNNEI. Trimming cost V 6 bases and J 6 bases; bases outside gene matches: 13. The CDR3 sequence is 16 residues long. CDR3 nucleotide sequence: TGTGCCAGCAGGGAGGCCGGGACAGGGCCCCGGGATACGCAGTATTTT. This sequence encodes CASREAGTGPRDTQYF.

The rearrangement uses TRBV28 and TRBJ2-2; D might be TRBD2 (6 bases). Trimming took 4 bases from V and 2 from J, leaving 17 bases between them. The CDR3 spans 17 residues. CDR1 MDHEN and CDR2 SYDVKM come from the germline V gene. CDR3 sequence reads: CASSSLTGEVNTGELFF. The CDR3 DNA reads TGTGCCAGCAGTTCCCTAACGGGGGAAGTTAACACCGGGGAGCTGTTTTTT.

Only a few counts were recorded for this clone. The chain joins TRBV11-2 to TRBJ2-1, with 11 bases lining up with TRBD2. CDR1 is SGHAT, CDR2 FQNNGV, per germline. V dropped 4 bases and J dropped 4; count of bases not matched to a gene: 6. This CDR3 region has 16 residues. This chain's CDR3 is CASSSRGTSGYNEQFF. CDR3 bases: TGTGCCAGCAGCTCCCGAGGGACTAGCGGTTACAATGAGCAGTTCTTC.